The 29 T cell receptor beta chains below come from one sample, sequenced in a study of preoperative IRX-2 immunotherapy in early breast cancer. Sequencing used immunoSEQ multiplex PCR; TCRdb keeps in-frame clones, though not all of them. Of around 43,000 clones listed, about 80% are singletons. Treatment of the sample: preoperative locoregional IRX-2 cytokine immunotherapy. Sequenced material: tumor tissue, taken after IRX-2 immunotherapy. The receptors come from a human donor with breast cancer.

This chain's CDR3 is CASRNRGRNEKLFF. The CDR3 nucleotides are TGTGCCAGCAGAAACAGGGGACGAAATGAAAAACTGTTTTTT. This chain connects TRBV27 to TRBJ1-4; 7 bases map to TRBD1. J lost 5 bases, V lost 6 bases, and 6 bases had no gene match. The CDR3 contains 14 residues. CDR1 is MNHEY and CDR2 is SMNVEV in the germline V gene (reference sequence).

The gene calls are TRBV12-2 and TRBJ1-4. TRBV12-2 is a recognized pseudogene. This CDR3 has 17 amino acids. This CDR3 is CASRSDTGRGEDEKLFF. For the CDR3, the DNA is TGTGCAAGTCGCTCGGACACAGGGCGGGGTGAGGATGAAAAACTGTTTTTT.

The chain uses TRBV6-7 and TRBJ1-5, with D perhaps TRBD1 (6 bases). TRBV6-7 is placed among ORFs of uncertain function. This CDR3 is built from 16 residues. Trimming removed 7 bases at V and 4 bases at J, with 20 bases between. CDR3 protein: CASIDTGGAVNQPQHF. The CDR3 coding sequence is TGTGCCAGCATCGATACCGGGGGGGCCGTAAATCAGCCCCAGCATTTT.

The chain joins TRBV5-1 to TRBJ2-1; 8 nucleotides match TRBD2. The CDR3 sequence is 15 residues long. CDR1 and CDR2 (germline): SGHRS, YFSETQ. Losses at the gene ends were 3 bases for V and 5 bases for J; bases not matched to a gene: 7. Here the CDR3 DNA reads TGCGCCAGCAGCTGGGGAGCGGGGGCCCACAATGAGCAGTTCTTC. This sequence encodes CASSWGAGAHNEQFF.

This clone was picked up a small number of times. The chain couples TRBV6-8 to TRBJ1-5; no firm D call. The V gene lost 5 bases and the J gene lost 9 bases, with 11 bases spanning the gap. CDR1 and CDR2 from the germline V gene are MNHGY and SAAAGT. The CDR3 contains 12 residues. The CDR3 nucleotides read TGTGCCAGCAGTCTTCGGGGAGGGCCCCAGCATTTT. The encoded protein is CASSLRGGPQHF.

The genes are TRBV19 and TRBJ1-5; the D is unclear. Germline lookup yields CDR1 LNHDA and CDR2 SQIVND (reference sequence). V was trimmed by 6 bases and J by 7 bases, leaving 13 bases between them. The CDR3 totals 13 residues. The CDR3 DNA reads TGTGCCAGTAGGTTCGGGGTCGGACAGCCCCAGCATTTT. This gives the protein CASRFGVGQPQHF.

The chain's CDR3 is CASSRGLAGDNEQFF. The CDR3 nucleotides are TGTGCCAGCAGCAGGGGACTAGCGGGAGACAATGAGCAGTTCTTC. This sequence joins TRBV7-1 and TRBJ2-1; 14 bases are a match to TRBD2. Being an ORF, TRBV7-1 has a function that is uncertain. Losses at the gene ends were 5 bases for V and 5 bases for J; bases not matched to a gene: 2. CDR3 length equals 15 residues.

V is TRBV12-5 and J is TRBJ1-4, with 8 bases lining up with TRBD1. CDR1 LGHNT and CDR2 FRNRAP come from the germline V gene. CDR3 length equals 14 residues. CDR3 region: CASTLSNRGEKLFF. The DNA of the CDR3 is TGTGCCAGCACCCTAAGTAACAGGGGGGAAAAACTGTTTTTT.

The CDR3 DNA reads as TGCGCCAGCAGCCCGGGAGGGACAGGGCTCGAGCAGTACTTC. Translating it yields CASSPGGTGLEQYF. The V call is TRBV5-1, the J call TRBJ2-7, with TRBD1 as a possible D gene (9 bases). Germline lookup yields CDR1 SGHRS and CDR2 YFSETQ. V shed 4 bases and J shed 6 bases, with 17 bases lying between them. This CDR3 region has 14 residues.

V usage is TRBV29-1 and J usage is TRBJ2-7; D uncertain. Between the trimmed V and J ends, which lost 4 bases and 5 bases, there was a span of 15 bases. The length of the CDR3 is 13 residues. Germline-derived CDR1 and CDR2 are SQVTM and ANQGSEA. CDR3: CSVGGRRGNEQYF. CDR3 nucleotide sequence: TGCAGCGTTGGCGGCCGTCGAGGCAACGAGCAGTACTTC.

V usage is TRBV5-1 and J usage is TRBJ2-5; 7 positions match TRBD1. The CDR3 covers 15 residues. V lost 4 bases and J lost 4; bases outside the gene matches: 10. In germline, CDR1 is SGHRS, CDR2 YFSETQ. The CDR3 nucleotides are TGCGCCAGCAGCACCCCCGGGACAGCCGCAGAGACCCAGTACTTC. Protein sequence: CASSTPGTAAETQYF.

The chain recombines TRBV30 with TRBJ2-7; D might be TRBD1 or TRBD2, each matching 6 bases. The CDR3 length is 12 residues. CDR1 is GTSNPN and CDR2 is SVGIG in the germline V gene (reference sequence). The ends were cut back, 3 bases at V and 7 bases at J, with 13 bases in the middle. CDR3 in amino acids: CAWSYRAGEQYF. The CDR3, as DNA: TGTGCCTGGAGCTACAGGGCGGGGGAGCAGTACTTC.

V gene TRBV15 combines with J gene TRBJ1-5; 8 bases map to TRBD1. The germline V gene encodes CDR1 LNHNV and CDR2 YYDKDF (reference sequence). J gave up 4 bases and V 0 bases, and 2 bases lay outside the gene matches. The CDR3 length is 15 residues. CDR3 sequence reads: CATSRDGQGNQPQHF. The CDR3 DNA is TGTGCCACCAGCAGAGATGGACAGGGTAATCAGCCCCAGCATTTT.

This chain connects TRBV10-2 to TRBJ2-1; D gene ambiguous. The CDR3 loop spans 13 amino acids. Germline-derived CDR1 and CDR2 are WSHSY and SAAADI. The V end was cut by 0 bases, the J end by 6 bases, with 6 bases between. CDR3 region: CASSESPSNEQFF. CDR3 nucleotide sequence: TGCGCCAGCAGTGAGTCGCCAAGCAATGAGCAGTTCTTC.

CDR3 in DNA: TGTGCCACCAGCCTAGACAGGGTTTTAGGCGAGCAGTACTTC. Protein: CATSLDRVLGEQYF. This chain joins TRBV15 and TRBJ2-7; 7 positions match TRBD1. The V gene's germline CDR1 is LNHNV and CDR2 YYDKDF (reference sequence). CDR3 length: 14 amino acids. Trimming took 5 bases from V and 6 from J; bases not matched to a gene: 10.

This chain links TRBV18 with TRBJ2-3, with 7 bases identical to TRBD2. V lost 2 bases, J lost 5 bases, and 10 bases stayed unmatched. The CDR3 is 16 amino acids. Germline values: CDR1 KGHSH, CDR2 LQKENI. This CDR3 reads CASSPDVSGREDTQYF. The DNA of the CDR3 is TGTGCCAGCTCACCAGACGTGTCAGGGAGGGAAGATACGCAGTATTTT.

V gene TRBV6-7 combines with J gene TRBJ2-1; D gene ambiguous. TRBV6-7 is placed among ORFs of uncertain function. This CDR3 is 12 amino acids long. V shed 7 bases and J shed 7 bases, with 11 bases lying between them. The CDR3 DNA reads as TGTGCCAGCACTCCCGACGGGAATGAGCAGTTCTTC. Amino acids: CASTPDGNEQFF.

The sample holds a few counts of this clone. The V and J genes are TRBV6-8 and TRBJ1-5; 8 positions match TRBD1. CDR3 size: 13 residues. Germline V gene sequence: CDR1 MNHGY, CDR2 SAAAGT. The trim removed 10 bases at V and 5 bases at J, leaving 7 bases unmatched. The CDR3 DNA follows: TGTGCCATAAGGACAGGGATGGATCAGCCCCAGCATTTT. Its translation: CAIRTGMDQPQHF.

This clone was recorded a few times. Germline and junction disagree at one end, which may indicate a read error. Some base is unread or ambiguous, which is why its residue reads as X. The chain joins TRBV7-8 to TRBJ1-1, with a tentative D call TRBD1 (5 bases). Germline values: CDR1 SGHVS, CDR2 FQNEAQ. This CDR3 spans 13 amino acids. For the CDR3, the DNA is TGTGCCAGCARCTTATCGGGGGGCACTGAAGCTTTCTTT. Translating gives CASXLSGGTEAFF.

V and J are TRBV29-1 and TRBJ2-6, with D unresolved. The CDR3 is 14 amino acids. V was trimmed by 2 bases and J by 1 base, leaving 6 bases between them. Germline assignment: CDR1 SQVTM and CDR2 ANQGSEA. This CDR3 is CSVESGSGANVLTF. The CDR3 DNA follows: TGCAGCGTTGAATCAGGATCTGGGGCCAACGTCCTGACTTTC.

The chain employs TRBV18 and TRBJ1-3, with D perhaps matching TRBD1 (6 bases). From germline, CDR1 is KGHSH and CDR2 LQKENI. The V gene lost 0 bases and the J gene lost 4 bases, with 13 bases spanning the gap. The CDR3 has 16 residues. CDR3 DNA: TGTGCCAGCTCACCACCGCGGGGGGCAGGAGGAAACACCATATATTTT. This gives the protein CASSPPRGAGGNTIYF. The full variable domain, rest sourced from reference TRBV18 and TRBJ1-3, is NAGVMQNPRHLVRRRGQEARLRCSPMKGHSHVYWYRQLPEEGLKFMVYLQKENIIDESGMPKERFSAEFPKEGPSILRIQQVVRGDSAAYFCASSPPRGAGGNTIYFGEGSWLTVV.

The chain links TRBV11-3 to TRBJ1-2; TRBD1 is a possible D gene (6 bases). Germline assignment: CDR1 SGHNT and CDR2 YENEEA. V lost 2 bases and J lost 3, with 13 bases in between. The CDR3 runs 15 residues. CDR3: CASSLPISGDYGYTF. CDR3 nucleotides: TGTGCCAGCAGCTTACCCATATCAGGGGACTATGGCTACACCTTC.

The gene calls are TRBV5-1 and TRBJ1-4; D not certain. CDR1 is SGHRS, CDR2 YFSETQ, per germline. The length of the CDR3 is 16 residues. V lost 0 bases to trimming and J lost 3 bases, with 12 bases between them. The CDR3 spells CASSLDGKGANEKLFF. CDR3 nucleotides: TGCGCCAGCAGCTTGGATGGGAAGGGAGCTAATGAAAAACTGTTTTTT.

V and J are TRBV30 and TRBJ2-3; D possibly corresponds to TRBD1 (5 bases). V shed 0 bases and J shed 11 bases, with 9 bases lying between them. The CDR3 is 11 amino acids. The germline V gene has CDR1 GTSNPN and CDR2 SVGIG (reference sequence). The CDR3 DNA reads TGTGCCTGGAGTGTACAGGCCAAGCAGTATTTT. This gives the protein CAWSVQAKQYF.

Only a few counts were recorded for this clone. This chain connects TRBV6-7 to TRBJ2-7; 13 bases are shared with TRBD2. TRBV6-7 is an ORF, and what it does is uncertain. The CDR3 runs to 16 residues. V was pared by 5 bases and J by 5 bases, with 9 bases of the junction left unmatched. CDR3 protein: CASSAPRLAGGHEQYF. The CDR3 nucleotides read TGTGCCAGCAGTGCCCCCCGACTAGCGGGGGGTCACGAGCAGTACTTC.

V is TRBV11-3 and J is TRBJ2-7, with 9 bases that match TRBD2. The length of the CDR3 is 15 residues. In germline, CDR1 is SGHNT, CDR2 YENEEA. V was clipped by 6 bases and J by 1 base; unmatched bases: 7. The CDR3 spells CASRRAGGNSYEQYF. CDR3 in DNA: TGTGCCAGCAGGAGAGCGGGGGGAAATTCCTACGAGCAGTACTTC.

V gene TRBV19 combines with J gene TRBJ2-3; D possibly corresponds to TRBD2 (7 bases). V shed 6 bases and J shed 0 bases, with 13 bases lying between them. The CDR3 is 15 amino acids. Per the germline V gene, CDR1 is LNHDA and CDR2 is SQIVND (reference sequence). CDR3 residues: CASSPGGLSTDTQYF. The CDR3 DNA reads TGTGCCAGTAGCCCCGGGGGGCTCAGCACAGATACGCAGTATTTT. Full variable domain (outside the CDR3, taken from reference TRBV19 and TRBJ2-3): DGGITQSPKYLFRKEGQNVTLSCEQNLNHDAMYWYRQDPGQGLRLIYYSQIVNDFQKGDIAEGYSVSREKKESFPLTVTSAQKNPTAFYLCASSPGGLSTDTQYFGPGTRLTVL.

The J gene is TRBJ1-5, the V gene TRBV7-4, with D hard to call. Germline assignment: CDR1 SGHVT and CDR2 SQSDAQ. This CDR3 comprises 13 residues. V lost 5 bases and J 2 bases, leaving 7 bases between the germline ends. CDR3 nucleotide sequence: TGTGCCAGCAGCCCGTGGGGCAATCAGCCCCAGCATTTT. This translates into CASSPWGNQPQHF.

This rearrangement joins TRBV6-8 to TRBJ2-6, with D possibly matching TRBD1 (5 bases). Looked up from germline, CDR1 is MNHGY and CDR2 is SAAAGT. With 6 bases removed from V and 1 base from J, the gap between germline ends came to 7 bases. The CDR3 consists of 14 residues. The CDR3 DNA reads TGTGCCAGCAGCTCAGGGTCTGGGGCCAACGTCCTGACTTTC. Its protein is CASSSGSGANVLTF.